This T cell receptor beta chain was obtained from a study of cytomegalovirus exposure and HLA in healthy donors. With 60 Vbeta and 13 Jbeta primers, the PCR was carried out. TCRdb's table, derived via immunoSEQ multiplex PCR, lists solely in-frame clones and lacks some. The profile covers about 170,000 clones, with 82% appearing a single time and about 1.6% taken by the ten largest. This CDR3 comprises 15 residues. Germline V gene data show CDR1 as SGHVS and CDR2 as FQNEAQ. With V trimmed by 0 bases and J by 2 bases, 4 bases remained unmatched. The specimen was PBMCs. This receptor was obtained from a girl aged 5-17 years in good health and CMV-seropositive. The J gene is TRBJ2-7, the V gene TRBV7-8, with 7 bases aligning to TRBD1. The CDR3 is CASSLAGGGTYEQYF. The CDR3 coding sequence is TGTGCCAGCAGCTTAGCAGGGGGCGGAACCTACGAGCAGTACTTC.